This TCR beta chain was recovered during a study of a mutant IDH1 vaccine in newly diagnosed glioma. Clones were sequenced by immunoSEQ multiplex PCR, and TCRdb holds only the in-frame ones, with some missing. The sample has 75,000 to 100,000 clones; about 90% are singletons. Note on this clone: One end of the junction does not line up with germline, which may come from a read error.

Indicated time point: baseline, week 1 (first vaccination visit). Treatment in this sample: pre-vaccination baseline after standard-of-care therapy. Germline V gene sequence: CDR1 SQVTM, CDR2 ANQGSEA. This CDR3 has 16 amino acids. The V gene is TRBV29-1, the J gene TRBJ2-7; 12 nucleotides line up with TRBD2. Sequences were derived from PBMCs, sampled from a glioma patient treated with radiotherapy, temozolomide or both. The source of this sequence is a woman aged 50 to 60 with glioma. Here the CDR3 reads CSVEYSGTSGSYGQYF. The CDR3 nucleotides read TGCAGCGTTGAATACTCCGGGACTAGCGGGTCCTACGGGCAGTACTTC.